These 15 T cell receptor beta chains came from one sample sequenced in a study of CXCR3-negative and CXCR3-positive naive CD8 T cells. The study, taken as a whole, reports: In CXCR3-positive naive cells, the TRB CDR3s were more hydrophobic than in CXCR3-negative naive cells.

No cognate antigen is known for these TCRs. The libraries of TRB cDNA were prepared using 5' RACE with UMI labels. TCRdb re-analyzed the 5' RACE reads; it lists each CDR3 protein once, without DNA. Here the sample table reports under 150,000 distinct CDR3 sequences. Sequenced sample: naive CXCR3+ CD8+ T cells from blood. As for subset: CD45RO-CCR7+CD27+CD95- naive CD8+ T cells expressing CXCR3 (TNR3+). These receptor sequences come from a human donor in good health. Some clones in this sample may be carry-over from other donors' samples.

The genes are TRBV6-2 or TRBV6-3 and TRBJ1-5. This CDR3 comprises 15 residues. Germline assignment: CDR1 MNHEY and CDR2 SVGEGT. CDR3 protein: CASSLLRASNQPQHF.

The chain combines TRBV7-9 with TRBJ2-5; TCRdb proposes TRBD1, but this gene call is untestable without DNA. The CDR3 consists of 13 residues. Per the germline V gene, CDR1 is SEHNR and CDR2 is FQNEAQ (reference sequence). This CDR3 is CASRSGLEETQYF.

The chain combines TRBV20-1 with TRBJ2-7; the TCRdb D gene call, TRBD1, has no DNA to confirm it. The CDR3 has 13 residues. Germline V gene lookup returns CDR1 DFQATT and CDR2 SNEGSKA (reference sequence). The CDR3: CSARLDTMYEQYF.

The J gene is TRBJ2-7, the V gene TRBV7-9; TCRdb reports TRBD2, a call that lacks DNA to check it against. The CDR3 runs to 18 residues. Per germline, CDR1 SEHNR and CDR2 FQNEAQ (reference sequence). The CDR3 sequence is CASSLGGSGGLTGYEQYF.

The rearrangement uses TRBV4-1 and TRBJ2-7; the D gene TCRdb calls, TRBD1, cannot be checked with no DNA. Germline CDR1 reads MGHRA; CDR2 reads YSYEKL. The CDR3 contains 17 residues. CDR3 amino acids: CASSPATSGTGGYEQYF.

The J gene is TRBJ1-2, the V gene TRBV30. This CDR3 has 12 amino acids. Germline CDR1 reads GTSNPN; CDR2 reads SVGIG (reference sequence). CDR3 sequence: CAWDKANYGYTF.

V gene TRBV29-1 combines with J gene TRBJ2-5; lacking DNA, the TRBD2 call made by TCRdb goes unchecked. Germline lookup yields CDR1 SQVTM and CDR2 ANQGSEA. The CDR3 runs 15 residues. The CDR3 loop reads CSVEDPAVIQETQYF.

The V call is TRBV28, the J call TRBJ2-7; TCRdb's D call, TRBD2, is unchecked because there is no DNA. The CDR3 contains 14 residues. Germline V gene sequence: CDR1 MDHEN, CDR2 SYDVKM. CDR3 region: CASSSGLAFYEQYF.

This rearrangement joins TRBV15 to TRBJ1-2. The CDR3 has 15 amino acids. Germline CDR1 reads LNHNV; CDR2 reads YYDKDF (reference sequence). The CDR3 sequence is CATSRGGPQTYGYTF.

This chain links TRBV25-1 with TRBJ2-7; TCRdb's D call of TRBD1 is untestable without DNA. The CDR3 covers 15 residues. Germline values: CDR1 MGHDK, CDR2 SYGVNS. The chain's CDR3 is CASSGRDRRLYEQYF.

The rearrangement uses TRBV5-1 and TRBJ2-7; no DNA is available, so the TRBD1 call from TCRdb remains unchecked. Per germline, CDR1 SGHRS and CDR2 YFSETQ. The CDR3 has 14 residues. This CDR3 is CASTEAGGHYEQYF.

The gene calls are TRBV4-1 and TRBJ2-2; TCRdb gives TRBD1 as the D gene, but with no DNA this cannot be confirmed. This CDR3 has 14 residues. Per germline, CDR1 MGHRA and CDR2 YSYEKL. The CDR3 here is CASSQETGYGELFF.

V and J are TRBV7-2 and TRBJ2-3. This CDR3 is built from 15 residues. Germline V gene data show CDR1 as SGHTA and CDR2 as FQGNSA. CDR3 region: CASSHLNSMGDTQYF.

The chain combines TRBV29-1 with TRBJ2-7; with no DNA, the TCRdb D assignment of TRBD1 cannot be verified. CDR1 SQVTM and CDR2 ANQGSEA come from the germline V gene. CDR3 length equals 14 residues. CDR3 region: CSAEGTFNPHEQYF.

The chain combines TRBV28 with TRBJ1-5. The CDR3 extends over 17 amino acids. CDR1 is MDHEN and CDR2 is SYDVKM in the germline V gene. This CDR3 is CASSLSAGALGNQPQHF. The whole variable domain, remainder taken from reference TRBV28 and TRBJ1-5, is DVKVTQSSRYLVKRTGEKVFLECVQDMDHENMFWYRQDPGLGLRLIYFSYDVKMKEKGDIPEGYSVSREKKERFSLILESASTNQTSMYLCASSLSAGALGNQPQHFGDGTRLSIL.